The T cell receptor beta chain described here comes from a study of cytomegalovirus exposure and HLA in healthy donors. General study results and limits: Cytomegalovirus-associated status was assigned to 150 or so TCR beta chains.

This clone was seen only a few times. The antigen remains unidentified. Both 60 Vbeta primers and 13 Jbeta primers went into the PCR. The data were produced by immunoSEQ multiplex PCR, yet TCRdb's version contains in-frame clones alone and is incomplete. The data show under 150,000 clones, with around 76% seen just once and approximately 4% held by the top ten. Trimming cost V 7 bases and J 3 bases, with 8 bases left between them. The V gene's germline CDR1 is SNHLY and CDR2 FYNNEI. This CDR3 contains 12 residues. Input material: PBMCs. This sequence joins TRBV2 and TRBJ2-3; D not certain. This TCR was sampled from a man aged 18 to 35 in good health and CMV-seronegative. CDR3 amino acids: CASTLETDTQYF. CDR3 DNA sequence: TGTGCCAGCACTCTAGAAACAGATACGCAGTATTTT. Variable domain in full (rest from reference TRBV2 and TRBJ2-3): EPEVTQTPSHQVTQMGQEVILRCVPISNHLYFYWYRQILGQKVEFLVSFYNNEISEKSEIFDDQFSVERPDGSNFTLKIRSTKLEDSAMYFCASTLETDTQYFGPGTRLTVL.